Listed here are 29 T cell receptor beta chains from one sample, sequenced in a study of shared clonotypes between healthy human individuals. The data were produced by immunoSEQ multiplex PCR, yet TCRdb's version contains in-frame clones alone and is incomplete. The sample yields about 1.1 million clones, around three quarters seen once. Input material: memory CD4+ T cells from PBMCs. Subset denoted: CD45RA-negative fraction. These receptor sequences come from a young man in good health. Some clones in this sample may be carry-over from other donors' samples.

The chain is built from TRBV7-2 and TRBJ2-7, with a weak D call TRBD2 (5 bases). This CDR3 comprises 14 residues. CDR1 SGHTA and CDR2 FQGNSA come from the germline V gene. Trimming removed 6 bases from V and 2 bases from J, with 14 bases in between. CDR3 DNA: TGTGCCAGCAGTGCCCCGGGAATCACCTACGAGCAGTACTTC. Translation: CASSAPGITYEQYF.

Here the CDR3 reads CASSQQGEGDTDTQYF. DNA of the CDR3: TGCGCCAGCAGTCAACAGGGGGAGGGCGACACAGATACGCAGTATTTT. The J gene is TRBJ2-3, the V gene TRBV5-1; tentatively, D is TRBD1 (8 bases). The CDR3 has 16 residues. V dropped 5 bases and J dropped 2 bases, with 18 bases sitting between them. CDR1 SGHRS and CDR2 YFSETQ come from the germline V gene.

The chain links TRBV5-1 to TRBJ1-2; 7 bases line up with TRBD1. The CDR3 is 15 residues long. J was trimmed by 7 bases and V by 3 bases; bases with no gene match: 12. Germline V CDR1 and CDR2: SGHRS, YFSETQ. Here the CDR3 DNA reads TGCGCCAGCAGCTCGGAATCAACAGGGGTAACTGGCTACACCTTC. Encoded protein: CASSSESTGVTGYTF.

CDR3 loop: CASSREVEKLFF. The CDR3 region has the DNA TGTGCCAGCAGCAGGGAGGTTGAAAAACTGTTTTTT. The chain recombines TRBV2 with TRBJ1-4; possible D gene TRBD1, 5 bases. Deletions cut 6 bases from V and 7 bases from J, with 9 bases between. Germline CDR1 and CDR2: SNHLY and FYNNEI. CDR3 length: 12 amino acids.

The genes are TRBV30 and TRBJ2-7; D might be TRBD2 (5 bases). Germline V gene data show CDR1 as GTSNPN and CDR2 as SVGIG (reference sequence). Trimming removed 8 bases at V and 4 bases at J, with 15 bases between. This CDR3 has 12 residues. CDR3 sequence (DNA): TGTGCCACATCCAGCGGAGATTACGAGCAGTACTTC. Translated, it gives CATSSGDYEQYF.

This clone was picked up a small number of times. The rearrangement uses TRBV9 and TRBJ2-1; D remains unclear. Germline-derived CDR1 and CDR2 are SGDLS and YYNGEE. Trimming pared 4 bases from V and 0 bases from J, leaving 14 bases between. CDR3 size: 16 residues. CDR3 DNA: TGTGCCAGCAGCTCACAGAACGACGCCTCCTACAATGAGCAGTTCTTC. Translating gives CASSSQNDASYNEQFF.

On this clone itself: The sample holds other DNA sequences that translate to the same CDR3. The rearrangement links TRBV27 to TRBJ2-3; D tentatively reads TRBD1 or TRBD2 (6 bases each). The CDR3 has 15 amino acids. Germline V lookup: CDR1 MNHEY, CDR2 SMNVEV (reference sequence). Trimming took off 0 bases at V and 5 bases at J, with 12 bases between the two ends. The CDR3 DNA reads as TGTGCCAGCAGTTTATCGCCGGGGGCCGGAGATACGCAGTATTTT. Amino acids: CASSLSPGAGDTQYF.

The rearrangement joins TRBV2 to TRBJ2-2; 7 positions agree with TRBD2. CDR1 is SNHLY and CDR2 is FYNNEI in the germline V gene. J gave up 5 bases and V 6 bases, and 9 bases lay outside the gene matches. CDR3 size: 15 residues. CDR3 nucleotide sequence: TGTGCCAGCAGGGCGGGACTAATCGTAACCGGGGAGCTGTTTTTT. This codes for CASRAGLIVTGELFF.

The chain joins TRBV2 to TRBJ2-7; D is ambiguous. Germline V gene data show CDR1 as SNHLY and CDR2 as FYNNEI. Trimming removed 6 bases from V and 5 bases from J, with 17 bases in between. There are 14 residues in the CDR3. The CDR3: CASSPRPTWHEQYF. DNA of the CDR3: TGTGCCAGCAGCCCCCGGCCTACGTGGCACGAGCAGTACTTC.

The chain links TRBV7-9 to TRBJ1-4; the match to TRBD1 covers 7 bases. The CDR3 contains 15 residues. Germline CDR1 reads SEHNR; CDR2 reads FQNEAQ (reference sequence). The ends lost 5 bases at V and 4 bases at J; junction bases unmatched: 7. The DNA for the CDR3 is TGTGCCAGCAGCCCTCAGGGGGGCGATAATGAAAAACTGTTTTTT. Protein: CASSPQGGDNEKLFF.

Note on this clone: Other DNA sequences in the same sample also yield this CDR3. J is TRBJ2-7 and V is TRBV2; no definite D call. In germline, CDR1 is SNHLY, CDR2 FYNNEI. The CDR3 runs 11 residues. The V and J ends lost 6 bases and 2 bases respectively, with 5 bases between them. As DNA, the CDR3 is TGTGCCAGCAGCTATACCTACGAGCAGTACTTC. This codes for CASSYTYEQYF.

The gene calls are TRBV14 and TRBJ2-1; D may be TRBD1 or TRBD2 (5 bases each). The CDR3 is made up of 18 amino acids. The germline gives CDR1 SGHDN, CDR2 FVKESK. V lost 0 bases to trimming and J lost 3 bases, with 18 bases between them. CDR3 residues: CASSQDWDRWWDYNEQFF. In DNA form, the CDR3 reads TGTGCCAGCAGCCAAGACTGGGACCGTTGGTGGGACTACAATGAGCAGTTCTTC.

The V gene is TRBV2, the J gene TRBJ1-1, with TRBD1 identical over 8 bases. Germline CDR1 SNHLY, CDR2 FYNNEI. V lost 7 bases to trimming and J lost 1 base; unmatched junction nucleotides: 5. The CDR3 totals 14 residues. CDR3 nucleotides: TGTGCCAGCACCCTCGGGACAGGGAACACTGAAGCTTTCTTT. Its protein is CASTLGTGNTEAFF.

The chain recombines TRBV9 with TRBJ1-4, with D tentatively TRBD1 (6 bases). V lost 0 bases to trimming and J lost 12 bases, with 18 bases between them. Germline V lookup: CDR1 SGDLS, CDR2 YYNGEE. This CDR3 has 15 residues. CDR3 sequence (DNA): TGTGCCAGCAGCGTAGAGGGGCGAGGGGGGGAAGAACTGTTTTTT. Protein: CASSVEGRGGEELFF.

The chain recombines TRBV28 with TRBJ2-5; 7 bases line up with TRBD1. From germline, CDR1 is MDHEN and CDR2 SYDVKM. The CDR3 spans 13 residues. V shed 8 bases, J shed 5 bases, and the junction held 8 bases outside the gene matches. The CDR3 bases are TGTGCCAGCGGTAACAGGGGCCGGGAGACCCAGTACTTC. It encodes CASGNRGRETQYF.

CDR3: CASSQGSGSGGDEQFF. The DNA for the CDR3 is TGCGCCAGCAGCCAAGGTAGCGGGAGCGGGGGTGATGAGCAGTTCTTC. The gene calls are TRBV4-1 and TRBJ2-1; 9 positions match TRBD2. The CDR3 covers 16 residues. Germline CDR1 is MGHRA and CDR2 is YSYEKL. Losses at the gene ends were 1 base for V and 8 bases for J; bases not matched to a gene: 9.

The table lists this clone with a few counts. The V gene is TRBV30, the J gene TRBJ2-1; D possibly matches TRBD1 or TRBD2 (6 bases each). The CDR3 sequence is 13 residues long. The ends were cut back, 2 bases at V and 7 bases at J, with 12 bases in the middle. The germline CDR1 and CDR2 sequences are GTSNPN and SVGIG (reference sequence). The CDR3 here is CAWSTGRKNEQFF. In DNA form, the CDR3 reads TGTGCCTGGAGTACAGGGAGGAAAAATGAGCAGTTCTTC.

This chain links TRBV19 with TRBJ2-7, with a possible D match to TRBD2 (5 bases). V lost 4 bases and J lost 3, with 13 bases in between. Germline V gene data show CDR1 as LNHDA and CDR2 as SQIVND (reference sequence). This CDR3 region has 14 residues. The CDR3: CASSSRDPLYEQYF. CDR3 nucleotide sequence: TGTGCCAGTAGTAGCCGGGATCCTCTCTACGAGCAGTACTTC.

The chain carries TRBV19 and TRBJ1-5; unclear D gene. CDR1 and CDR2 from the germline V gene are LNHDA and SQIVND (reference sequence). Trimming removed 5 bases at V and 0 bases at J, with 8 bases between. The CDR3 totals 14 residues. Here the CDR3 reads CASSRDDSNQPQHF. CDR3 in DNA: TGTGCCAGTAGTCGTGACGATAGCAATCAGCCCCAGCATTTT. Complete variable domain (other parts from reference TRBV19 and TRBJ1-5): DGGITQSPKYLFRKEGQNVTLSCEQNLNHDAMYWYRQDPGQGLRLIYYSQIVNDFQKGDIAEGYSVSREKKESFPLTVTSAQKNPTAFYLCASSRDDSNQPQHFGDGTRLSIL.

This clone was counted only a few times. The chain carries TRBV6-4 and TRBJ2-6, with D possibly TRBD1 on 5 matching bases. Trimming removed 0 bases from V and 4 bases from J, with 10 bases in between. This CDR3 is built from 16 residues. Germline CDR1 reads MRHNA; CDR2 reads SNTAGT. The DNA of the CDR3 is TGTGCCAGCAGTGACTCGACAGCCCAGGGGGCCAACGTCCTGACTTTC. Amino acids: CASSDSTAQGANVLTF.

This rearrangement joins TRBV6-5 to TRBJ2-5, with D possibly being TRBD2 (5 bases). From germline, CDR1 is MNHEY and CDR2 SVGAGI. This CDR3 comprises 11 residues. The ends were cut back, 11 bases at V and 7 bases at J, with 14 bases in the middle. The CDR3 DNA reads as TGTGCCGCGAGGGAGTCAGGGACCCAGTACTTC. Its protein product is CAARESGTQYF.

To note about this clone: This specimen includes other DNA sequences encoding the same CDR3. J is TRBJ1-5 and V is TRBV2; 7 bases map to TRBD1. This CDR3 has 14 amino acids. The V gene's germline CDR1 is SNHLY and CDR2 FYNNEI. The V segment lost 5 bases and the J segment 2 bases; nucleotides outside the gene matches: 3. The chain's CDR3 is CASSRDRGNQPQHF. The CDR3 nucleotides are TGTGCCAGCAGTCGAGACAGGGGCAATCAGCCCCAGCATTTT.

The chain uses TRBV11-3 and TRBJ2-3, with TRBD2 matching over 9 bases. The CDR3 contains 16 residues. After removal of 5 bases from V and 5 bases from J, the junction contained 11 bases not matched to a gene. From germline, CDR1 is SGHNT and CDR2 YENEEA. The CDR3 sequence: CASSPGRAGGGDTQYF. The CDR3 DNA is TGTGCCAGCAGCCCGGGTAGAGCGGGAGGTGGAGATACGCAGTATTTT.

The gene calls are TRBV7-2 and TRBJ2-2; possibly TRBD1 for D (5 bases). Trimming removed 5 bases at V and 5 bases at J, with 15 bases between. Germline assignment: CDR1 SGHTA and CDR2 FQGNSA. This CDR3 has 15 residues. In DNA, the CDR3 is TGTGCCAGCAGCCTGATTGGGGCTTCGACCGGGGAGCTGTTTTTT. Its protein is CASSLIGASTGELFF. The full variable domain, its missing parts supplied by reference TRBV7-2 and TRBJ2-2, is GAGVSQSPSNKVTEKGKDVELRCDPISGHTALYWYRQSLGQGLEFLIYFQGNSAPDKSGLPSDRFSAERTGGSVSTLTIQRTQQEDSAVYLCASSLIGASTGELFFGEGSRLTVL.

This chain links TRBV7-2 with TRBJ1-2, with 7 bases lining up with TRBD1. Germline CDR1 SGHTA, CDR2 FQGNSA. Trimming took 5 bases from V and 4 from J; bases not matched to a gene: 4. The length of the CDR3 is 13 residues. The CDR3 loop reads CASSPDRSYGYTF. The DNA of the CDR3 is TGTGCCAGCAGCCCGGACAGGAGCTATGGCTACACCTTC.

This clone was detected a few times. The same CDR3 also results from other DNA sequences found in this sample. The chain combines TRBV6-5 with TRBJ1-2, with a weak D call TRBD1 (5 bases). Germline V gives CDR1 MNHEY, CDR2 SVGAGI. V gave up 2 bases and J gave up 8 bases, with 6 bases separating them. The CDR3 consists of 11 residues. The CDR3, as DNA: TGTGCCAGCAGTTACCGGGGCGGCTACACCTTC. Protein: CASSYRGGYTF.

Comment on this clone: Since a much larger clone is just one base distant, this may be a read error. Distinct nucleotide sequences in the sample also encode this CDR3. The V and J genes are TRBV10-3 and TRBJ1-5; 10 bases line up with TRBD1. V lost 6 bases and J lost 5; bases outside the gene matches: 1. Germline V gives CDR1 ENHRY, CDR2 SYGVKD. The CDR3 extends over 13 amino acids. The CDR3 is CAIRGTGDQPQHF. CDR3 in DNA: TGTGCCATCAGGGGGACAGGGGATCAGCCCCAGCATTTT.

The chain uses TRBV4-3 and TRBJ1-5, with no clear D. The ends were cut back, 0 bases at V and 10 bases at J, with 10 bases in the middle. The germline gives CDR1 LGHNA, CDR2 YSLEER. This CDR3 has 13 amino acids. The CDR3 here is CASSQEAGNPQHF. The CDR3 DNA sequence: TGCGCCAGCAGCCAAGAAGCGGGAAACCCCCAGCATTTT.

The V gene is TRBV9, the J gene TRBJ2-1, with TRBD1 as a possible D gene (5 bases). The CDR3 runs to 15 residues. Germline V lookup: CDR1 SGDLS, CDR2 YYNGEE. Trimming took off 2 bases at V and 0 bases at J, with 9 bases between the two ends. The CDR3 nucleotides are TGTGCCAGCAGCGTGCAGGGCCTCTCCTACAATGAGCAGTTCTTC. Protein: CASSVQGLSYNEQFF. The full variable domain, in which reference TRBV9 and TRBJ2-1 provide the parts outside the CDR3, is DSGVTQTPKHLITATGQRVTLRCSPRSGDLSVYWYQQSLDQGLQFLIQYYNGEERAKGNILERFSAQQFPDLHSELNLSSLELGDSALYFCASSVQGLSYNEQFFGPGTRLTVL.